This TCR beta chain is from a study of T cell changes during pregnancy in multiple sclerosis. Produced via immunoSEQ multiplex PCR; TCRdb's table is partial and in-frame only. The table shows roughly 15,000 clones, with approximately 84% occurring only once. The CDR3 sequence is 14 residues long. V lost 2 bases and J 5 bases, leaving 10 bases between the germline ends. From germline, CDR1 is MNHEY and CDR2 SMNVEV (reference sequence). The genes are TRBV27 and TRBJ2-1; TRBD1 might be the D (5 bases). The TCR comes from a female donor in good health, enrolled as a control in a pregnancy study. The sequencing here drew on CD8+ T cells from peripheral blood mononuclear cells, taken in the third trimester of pregnancy. This chain's CDR3 is CASSLGQGNNEQFF. The DNA for the CDR3 is TGTGCCAGCAGTTTAGGCCAGGGTAACAATGAGCAGTTCTTC.